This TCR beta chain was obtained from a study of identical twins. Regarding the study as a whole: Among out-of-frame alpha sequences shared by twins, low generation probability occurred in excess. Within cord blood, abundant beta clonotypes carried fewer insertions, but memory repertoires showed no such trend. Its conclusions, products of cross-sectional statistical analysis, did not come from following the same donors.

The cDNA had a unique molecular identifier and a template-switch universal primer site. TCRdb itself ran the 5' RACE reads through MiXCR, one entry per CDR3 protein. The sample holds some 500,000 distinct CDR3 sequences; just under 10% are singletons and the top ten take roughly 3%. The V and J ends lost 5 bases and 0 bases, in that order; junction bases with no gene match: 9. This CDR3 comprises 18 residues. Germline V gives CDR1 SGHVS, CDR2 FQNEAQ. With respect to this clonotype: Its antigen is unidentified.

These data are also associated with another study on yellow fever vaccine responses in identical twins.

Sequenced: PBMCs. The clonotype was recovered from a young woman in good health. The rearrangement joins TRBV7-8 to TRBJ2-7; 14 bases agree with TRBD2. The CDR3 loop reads CASSPLTSGGAFSYEQYF. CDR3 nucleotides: TGTGCCAGCAGCCCTCTGACTAGCGGGGGGGCTTTCTCCTACGAGCAGTACTTC.